One and the same sample provided the 9 T cell receptor beta chains below, sequenced in a study of T cells in Graves' hyperthyroidism and ophthalmopathy. Authors of the study amplified TCR beta CDR3 regions from RNA transcripts. A set of HTBI primers served as the primers for a first-round RT-PCR of the TCR CDR3. TCRdb re-called the multiplex PCR reads through MiXCR, storing one row per CDR3 protein. The table shows roughly 500,000 distinct CDR3 sequences, with 35% to 55% occurring only once. Sequenced: peripheral blood or thyroid tissue (not recorded which). These receptors all stem from an adult woman with Graves' disease, either hyperthyroidism or ophthalmopathy (not recorded which).

This chain uses TRBV15 with TRBJ2-5; no clear D. The CDR3 covers 12 residues. V dropped 6 bases and J dropped 2 bases, with 7 bases sitting between them. The germline CDR1 and CDR2 sequences are LNHNV and YYDKDF (reference sequence). The CDR3 loop reads CATSSRQETQYF. In nucleotides, the CDR3 is TGTGCCACCAGTAGTCGGCAAGAGACCCAGTACTTC.

This clonotype appeared many times. CDR3 bases: TGTGCCAGCAGCTTAGCGAGCGGGGTTTGGACTGAAGCTTTCTTT. Translation gives CASSLASGVWTEAFF. The chain recombines TRBV7-2 with TRBJ1-1; no definite D call. This CDR3 contains 15 residues. The ends were cut back, 0 bases at V and 5 bases at J, with 13 bases in the middle. Germline lookup yields CDR1 SGHTA and CDR2 FQGNSA.

V is TRBV7-2 and J is TRBJ2-3, with D maybe TRBD2 (5 bases). Trimming removed 1 base from V and 3 bases from J, with 11 bases in between. The CDR3 contains 15 residues. Germline-derived CDR1 and CDR2 are SGHTA and FQGNSA. CDR3 DNA sequence: TGTGCCAGCAGCTTAGTTGGAGGAGAGACAGATACGCAGTATTTT. Residues: CASSLVGGETDTQYF.

Points on this clonotype: A read error may explain this, as a much larger clone is one base away. The V call is TRBV10-3, the J call TRBJ2-7, with 14 bases that match TRBD2. Germline assignment: CDR1 ENHRY and CDR2 SYGVKD. J lost 4 bases, V lost 5 bases, and 4 bases had no gene match. This CDR3 has 15 amino acids. As DNA, the CDR3 is TGTGCCATCAGTCCGGGACTAGCGGGAGCATACGAGCAGTACTTC. This sequence encodes CAISPGLAGAYEQYF.

The chain uses TRBV5-6 and TRBJ1-1, with TRBD1 matching 8 bases. J gave up 3 bases and V 5 bases, and 3 bases lay outside the gene matches. The CDR3 totals 13 residues. The V gene's germline CDR1 is SGHDT and CDR2 YYEEEE. Here the CDR3 DNA reads TGTGCCAGCAGACGGGACAGGTACACTGAAGCTTTCTTT. Protein: CASRRDRYTEAFF.

This chain links TRBV9 with TRBJ1-4; D unresolved. The V gene lost 0 bases and the J gene lost 2 bases, with 5 bases spanning the gap. Per the germline V gene, CDR1 is SGDLS and CDR2 is YYNGEE. There are 14 residues in the CDR3. The CDR3 loop reads CASSVGGTNEKLFF. The CDR3 DNA reads TGTGCCAGCAGCGTAGGCGGGACTAATGAAAAACTGTTTTTT.

The chain uses TRBV7-9 and TRBJ2-5; D possibly corresponds to TRBD2 (7 bases). The V end was cut by 9 bases, the J end by 1 base, with 12 bases between. CDR1 is SEHNR, CDR2 FQNEAQ, per germline (reference sequence). The CDR3 length is 13 residues. The CDR3 nucleotides are TGTGCCAGTACTCGGGGGGCCCAAGAGACCCAGTACTTC. This encodes CASTRGAQETQYF. The variable domain in full, with the rest retrieved from reference TRBV7-9 and TRBJ2-5, is DTGVSQNPRHKITKRGQNVTFRCDPISEHNRLYWYRQTLGQGPEFLTYFQNEAQLEKSRLLSDRFSAERPKGSFSTLEIQRTEQGDSAMYLCASTRGAQETQYFGPGTRLLVL.

This clonotype was counted many times. This rearrangement joins TRBV19 to TRBJ1-6; D is unclear. Trimming removed 7 bases from V and 7 bases from J, with 17 bases in between. The CDR3 runs to 15 residues. Germline CDR1 and CDR2: LNHDA and SQIVND (reference sequence). CDR3 amino acids: CASTAGRIGNSPLHF. The CDR3 DNA follows: TGTGCCAGTACGGCGGGTCGGATTGGGAATTCACCCCTCCACTTT.

This clonotype appeared many times. V usage is TRBV4-1 and J usage is TRBJ2-7; D gene uncertain. Trimming stripped 3 bases from V and 2 bases from J, with 8 bases between. The CDR3 has 13 amino acids. In germline, CDR1 is MGHRA, CDR2 YSYEKL. The CDR3 spells CASSQITTYEQYF. The CDR3 DNA reads TGCGCCAGCAGCCAGATAACAACCTACGAGCAGTACTTC.